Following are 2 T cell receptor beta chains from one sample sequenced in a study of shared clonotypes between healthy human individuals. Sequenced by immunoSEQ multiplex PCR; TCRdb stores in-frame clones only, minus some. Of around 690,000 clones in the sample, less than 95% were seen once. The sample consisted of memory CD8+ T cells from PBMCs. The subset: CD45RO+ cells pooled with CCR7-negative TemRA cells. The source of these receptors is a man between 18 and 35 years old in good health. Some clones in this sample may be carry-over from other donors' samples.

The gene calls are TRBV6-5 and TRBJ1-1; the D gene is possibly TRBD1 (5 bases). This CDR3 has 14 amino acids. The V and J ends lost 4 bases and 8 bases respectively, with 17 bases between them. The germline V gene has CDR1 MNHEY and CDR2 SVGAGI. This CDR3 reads CASSFDSPEFEAFF. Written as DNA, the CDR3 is TGTGCCAGCAGTTTCGACAGCCCAGAATTCGAAGCTTTCTTT.

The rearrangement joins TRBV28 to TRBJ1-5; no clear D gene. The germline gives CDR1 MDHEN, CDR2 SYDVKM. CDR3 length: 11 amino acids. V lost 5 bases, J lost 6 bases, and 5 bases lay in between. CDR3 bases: TGTGCCAGCAGTAGGTCTCAGCCCCAGCATTTT. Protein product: CASSRSQPQHF.